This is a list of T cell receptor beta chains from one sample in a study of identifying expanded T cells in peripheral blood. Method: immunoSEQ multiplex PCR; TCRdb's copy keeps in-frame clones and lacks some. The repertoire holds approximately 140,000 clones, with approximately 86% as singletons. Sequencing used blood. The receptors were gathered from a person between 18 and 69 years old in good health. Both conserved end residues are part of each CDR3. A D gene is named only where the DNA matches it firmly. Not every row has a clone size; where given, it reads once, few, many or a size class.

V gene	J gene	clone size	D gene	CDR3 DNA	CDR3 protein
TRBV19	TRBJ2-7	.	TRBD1	TGTGCCAGTTCGCGGGACAGGGGTCACGAGCAGTACTTC	CASSRDRGHEQYF
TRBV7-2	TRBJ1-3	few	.	TGTGCCAGCACCCCCCCGGGAACAAGCTCTGGAAACACCATATATTTT	CASTPPGTSSGNTIYF
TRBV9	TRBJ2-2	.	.	TGTGCCAGCAGCGCTTCCGCGATGAACACCGGGGAGCTGTTTTTT	CASSASAMNTGELFF
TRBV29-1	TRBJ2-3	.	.	TGCAGCGTTGTTAGACGGGGTAGCACAGATACGCAGTATTTT	CSVVRRGSTDTQYF
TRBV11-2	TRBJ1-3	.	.	TGTGCCAGCAGCTTAGAGTTGGGGAGCCCTGGAAACACCATATATTTT	CASSLELGSPGNTIYF
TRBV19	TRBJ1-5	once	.	TGTGCCTCCCTCGGGGGGTTAGGGCGACTCCAGCATTTT	CASLGGLGRLQHF
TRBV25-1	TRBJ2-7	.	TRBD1	TGTGCCAGCAGGCAGCGGGGACAGGGGGCGGGATACGAGCAGTACTTC	CASRQRGQGAGYEQYF
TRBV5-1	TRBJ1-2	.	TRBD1	TGCGCCAGCAGCTCTGGACAGGGCAGCCTCTATGGCTACACCTTC	CASSSGQGSLYGYTF
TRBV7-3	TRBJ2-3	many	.	TGTGCCAGCAGCTCCAATCCGGCGGGGTCTAGCACAGATACGCAGTATTTT	CASSSNPAGSSTDTQYF
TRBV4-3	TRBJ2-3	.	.	TGCGCCAGCAGCCAAGCGGCGCCATTCCGTTTTACAGATACGCAGTATTTT	CASSQAAPFRFTDTQYF
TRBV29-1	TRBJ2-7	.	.	TGCAGCGTTGAAGGGCCCCTGGGGACCTACGAGCAGTACTTC	CSVEGPLGTYEQYF
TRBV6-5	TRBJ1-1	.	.	TGTGCCAGCATCCCCTGGGGGGCAGCTGAAGCTTTCTTT	CASIPWGAAEAFF
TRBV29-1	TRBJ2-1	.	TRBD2	TGCAGCGTTTCAGTGACTAGCGGGGGGGCCGCCAATGAGCAGTTCTTC	CSVSVTSGGAANEQFF
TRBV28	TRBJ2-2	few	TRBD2	TGTGCCAGCAGACCCATAGCGGGGACCTACACCGGGGAGCTGTTTTTT	CASRPIAGTYTGELFF
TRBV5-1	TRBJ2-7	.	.	TGCGCCAGCAGCTTTGGGAGGAACCCCTCCTACGAGCAGTACTTC	CASSFGRNPSYEQYF
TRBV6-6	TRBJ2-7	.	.	TGTGCCAGCAGTTCAGTCACTAGCTCCTACGAGCAGTACTTC	CASSSVTSSYEQYF
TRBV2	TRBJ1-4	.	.	TGTGCCAGCAGTGATTTGCATAATGAAAAACTGTTTTTT	CASSDLHNEKLFF
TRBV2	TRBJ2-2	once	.	TGTGCCAGCAGTCCTTCCAGGGACGGGGAGCTGTTTTTT	CASSPSRDGELFF
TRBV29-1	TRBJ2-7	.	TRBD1	TGCAGCGTTGGGGACAGTGGCTACGAGCAGTACTTC	CSVGDSGYEQYF
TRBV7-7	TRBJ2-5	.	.	TGTGCCAGCTCCGGGACCAAAGAGACCCAGTACTTC	CASSGTKETQYF
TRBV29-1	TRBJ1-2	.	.	TGCAGCGTCGAAATCCAGGGGCGGAGGGGCTACACCTTC	CSVEIQGRRGYTF
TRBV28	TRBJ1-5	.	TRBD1	TGTGCCAGCAGGACCGCCGGGACAGGGATTCAGCCCCAGCATTTT	CASRTAGTGIQPQHF
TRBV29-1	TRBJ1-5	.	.	TGCAGCGTGGGGACGGAGGCATTCGAGCCCCAGCATTTT	CSVGTEAFEPQHF
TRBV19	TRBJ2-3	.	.	TGTGCCAGTAGTAACAATCCAGATACGCAGTATTTT	CASSNNPDTQYF
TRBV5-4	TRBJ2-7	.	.	TGTGCCAGCAGCTCGGGACTTCTTACGGCCTACGAGCAGTACTTC	CASSSGLLTAYEQYF